What follows is one T cell receptor (beta chain) and its context. Trimming took off 4 bases at V and 8 bases at J, with 10 bases between the two ends. Germline CDR1 reads SGHTS; CDR2 reads YDEGEE. The CDR3 has 13 amino acids. These data come from a study of blood T cell repertoires in COVID-19. At the level of the study: From the United States, Italy and Spain came samples of acute and convalescent COVID-19. The cDNA or gDNA used as material had been derived from T cells, B-cell-depleted T cells, or PBMCs.

As handled by the study authors: For nucleated cells, counts were estimated from reference gene primer amplification. Sequencing was performed with immunoSEQ multiplex PCR; in TCRdb, only in-frame clones are kept and a portion is missing. V and J calls plus clone size are reproduced from that table; the DNA served to infer D and trimming. The sample includes roughly 700,000 clones, 90% of them seen just once. This receptor was identified in a woman younger than 35 with acute or convalescent COVID-19. The gene calls are TRBV5-8 and TRBJ1-6; D is unresolved. The sequencing input was peripheral blood. CDR3 sequence: CASSLGGDSPLHF. The CDR3 DNA follows: TGTGCCAGCAGCCTGGGAGGCGATTCACCCCTCCACTTT.